Following are 5 T cell receptor beta chains from one sample sequenced in a study of cytomegalovirus exposure and HLA in healthy donors. Both 60 Vbeta primers and 13 Jbeta primers went into the PCR. The repertoire was sequenced with immunoSEQ multiplex PCR; TCRdb's copy has only in-frame clones and lacks some. The table records about 190,000 clones, approximately 80% of them present only once. Specimen: PBMCs. The source is a woman between 45 and 65 years old in good health and CMV-seropositive.

The V gene is TRBV7-9, the J gene TRBJ2-3, with a weak D call TRBD2 (5 bases). There are 16 residues in the CDR3. Looked up from germline, CDR1 is SEHNR and CDR2 is FQNEAQ (reference sequence). With 5 bases removed from V and 2 bases from J, the gap between germline ends came to 17 bases. The CDR3 coding sequence is TGTGCCAGCAGCCGGGGAGCGGAATTCACCACAGATACGCAGTATTTT. The encoded protein is CASSRGAEFTTDTQYF.

This chain uses TRBV9 with TRBJ1-6, with D hard to call. The CDR3 runs to 15 residues. CDR1 and CDR2 from the germline V gene are SGDLS and YYNGEE. The V end was cut by 0 bases, the J end by 10 bases, with 14 bases between. CDR3 in DNA: TGTGCCAGCAGCGTAGAAGGCGGCTTGCAATCACCCCTCCACTTT. Protein sequence: CASSVEGGLQSPLHF.

This clone was detected once. V is TRBV19 and J is TRBJ1-2, with a tentative D call TRBD1 (6 bases). Per the germline V gene, CDR1 is LNHDA and CDR2 is SQIVND (reference sequence). The CDR3 runs to 15 residues. Trimming stripped 3 bases from V and 1 base from J, with 12 bases between. The CDR3 DNA is TGTGCCAGTAGTATTTGGGACAAAATTAACTATGGCTACACCTTC. Translating it yields CASSIWDKINYGYTF.

This sequence joins TRBV6-1 and TRBJ2-7; D gene ambiguous. The CDR3 is 10 amino acids. The V and J ends lost 7 bases and 4 bases respectively, with 5 bases between them. From germline, CDR1 is MNHNS and CDR2 SASEGT. The CDR3 region is CASIEYEQYF. The CDR3 DNA reads TGTGCCAGCATAGAGTACGAGCAGTACTTC.

The chain has TRBV9 and TRBJ1-6; 7 positions match TRBD1. This CDR3 comprises 15 residues. The V gene's germline CDR1 is SGDLS and CDR2 YYNGEE. Losses at the gene ends were 2 bases for V and 6 bases for J; bases not matched to a gene: 5. CDR3 coding DNA: TGTGCCAGCAGCGTTCGGGCAGGGGGTAATTCACCCCTCCACTTT. Protein: CASSVRAGGNSPLHF.